Listed below are T cell receptor beta chains from one sample, sequenced in a study of shared clonotypes between healthy human individuals. Data came from immunoSEQ multiplex PCR; TCRdb stores just in-frame clones and leaves some out. The sample includes roughly 2.6 million clones, over 85% seen only once; the top ten take under 0.15%. Sequencing used naive CD4+ T cells sorted from blood. These receptor sequences come from a man younger than 30 in good health. Both conserved end residues are part of each CDR3. A D gene is named only where the DNA matches it firmly. Some rows have no size entry. The others give once, few or many, or a class for an expanded clone.

v_gene: TRBV5-1
j_gene: TRBJ2-3
abundance: few
d_gene: .
CDR3nt: TGCGCCAGCAGCATAGAGGGAGGAAACACAGATACGCAGTATTTT
CDR3aa: CASSIEGGNTDTQYF

v_gene: TRBV20-1
j_gene: TRBJ2-3
abundance: .
d_gene: .
CDR3nt: TGCAGTGCTAACTTAGGAGATACGCAGTATTTT
CDR3aa: CSANLGDTQYF

v_gene: TRBV5-1
j_gene: TRBJ2-7
abundance: .
d_gene: TRBD1
CDR3nt: TGCGCCAGTTCCTTTACCCGGGACAGGGGCTACGAGCAGTACTTC
CDR3aa: CASSFTRDRGYEQYF

v_gene: TRBV7-2
j_gene: TRBJ2-5
abundance: .
d_gene: .
CDR3nt: TGTGCCAGCAGCTTACTCGGGATGGGGGCGGAGGAGACCCAGTACTTC
CDR3aa: CASSLLGMGAEETQYF

v_gene: TRBV11-2
j_gene: TRBJ2-3
abundance: .
d_gene: .
CDR3nt: TGTGCCAGCAGCTTAAATCCTACCCTAAGCACAGATACGCAGTATTTT
CDR3aa: CASSLNPTLSTDTQYF

v_gene: TRBV4-2
j_gene: TRBJ1-1
abundance: .
d_gene: .
CDR3nt: TGTGCCAGCAGCCAAGAGAGGATGAACACTGAAGCTTTCTTT
CDR3aa: CASSQERMNTEAFF

v_gene: TRBV21-1
j_gene: TRBJ2-2
abundance: .
d_gene: .
CDR3nt: TGTGCCAAGTGGACAGGGCGTCTGCGGGATTCCGGGGAGCTGTTTTTT
CDR3aa: CAKWTGRLRDSGELFF

v_gene: TRBV10-3
j_gene: TRBJ1-1
abundance: once
d_gene: .
CDR3nt: TGTGCCATCAGTGAATCGGGCAGTACTGAAGCTTTCTTT
CDR3aa: CAISESGSTEAFF

v_gene: TRBV6-6
j_gene: TRBJ1-1
abundance: .
d_gene: .
CDR3nt: TGTGCCAGCAGGCCCCCCGGGGGAGGCACTGAAGCTTTCTTT
CDR3aa: CASRPPGGGTEAFF

v_gene: TRBV5-5
j_gene: TRBJ1-2
abundance: .
d_gene: .
CDR3nt: TGTGCCAGCAGCTTGGAACCCGGGACACGGTATGGCTACACCTTC
CDR3aa: CASSLEPGTRYGYTF

v_gene: TRBV5-1
j_gene: TRBJ2-6
abundance: .
d_gene: TRBD1
CDR3nt: TGCGCCAGCAGCTTGTCAGGGACAGGTTCCAACCCTGGGGCCAACGTCCTGACTTTC
CDR3aa: CASSLSGTGSNPGANVLTF

v_gene: TRBV30
j_gene: TRBJ2-2
abundance: .
d_gene: .
CDR3nt: TGTGCCGATGGAAAGGGGACCGGGGAGCTGTTTTTT
CDR3aa: CADGKGTGELFF

v_gene: TRBV6-5
j_gene: TRBJ2-3
abundance: .
d_gene: .
CDR3nt: TGTGCCAGCGCGAGGGGGGGATTAGGCGCAGATACGCAGTATTTT
CDR3aa: CASARGGLGADTQYF

v_gene: TRBV23-1
j_gene: TRBJ2-5
abundance: .
d_gene: .
CDR3nt: TGCGCCAGCAGTCAACGGACAGCCCTGGGCCAGTACTTC
CDR3aa: CASSQRTALGQYF

v_gene: TRBV12-5
j_gene: TRBJ2-1
abundance: .
d_gene: TRBD2
CDR3nt: TGTGCTAGTGGTTTGGTAATGGGCGGGAGGGCCGTCAATGAGCAGTTCTTC
CDR3aa: CASGLVMGGRAVNEQFF

v_gene: TRBV7-2
j_gene: TRBJ2-5
abundance: .
d_gene: .
CDR3nt: TGTGCCAGCAGCCCACAGGCGCCCCAAGAGACCCAGTACTTC
CDR3aa: CASSPQAPQETQYF

v_gene: TRBV4-3
j_gene: TRBJ2-7
abundance: .
d_gene: .
CDR3nt: TGCGCCAGCAGCCAAGGAGTAGAAAGCAACTACGAGCAGTACTTC
CDR3aa: CASSQGVESNYEQYF

v_gene: TRBV20-1
j_gene: TRBJ2-1
abundance: .
d_gene: .
CDR3nt: TGCAGTGTCAGGAACGATGAGCAGTTCTTC
CDR3aa: CSVRNDEQFF

v_gene: TRBV20-1
j_gene: TRBJ1-2
abundance: .
d_gene: .
CDR3nt: TGCAGTGGGGCAGGGCAGGGTGTGCGTACCTTC
CDR3aa: CSGAGQGVRTF

v_gene: TRBV5-4
j_gene: TRBJ2-1
abundance: .
d_gene: TRBD2
CDR3nt: TGTGCCAGCAGCGCCATGACTAGCGGGAGAGTCAATGAGCAGTTCTTC
CDR3aa: CASSAMTSGRVNEQFF

v_gene: TRBV18
j_gene: TRBJ2-3
abundance: .
d_gene: .
CDR3nt: TGTGCCAGCTCGCTCGGCGCTAGCACAGATACGCAGTATTTT
CDR3aa: CASSLGASTDTQYF

v_gene: TRBV6-6
j_gene: TRBJ2-7
abundance: .
d_gene: .
CDR3nt: TGTGCCAGCACCGGACATACCTACGAGCAGTACTTC
CDR3aa: CASTGHTYEQYF

v_gene: TRBV18
j_gene: TRBJ2-1
abundance: .
d_gene: TRBD1
CDR3nt: TGTGCCAGCTCACCTCAACAGGGGCCTAGCTCCTACAATGAGCAGTTCTTC
CDR3aa: CASSPQQGPSSYNEQFF

v_gene: TRBV12-5
j_gene: TRBJ2-7
abundance: .
d_gene: .
CDR3nt: TGTGCTAGTGGACAAAGGGACACGGGGGGCGAGCAGTACTTC
CDR3aa: CASGQRDTGGEQYF

v_gene: TRBV2
j_gene: TRBJ1-5
abundance: .
d_gene: .
CDR3nt: TGTGCCAGCAGGTCCGTCGGTCAGCCCCAGCATTTT
CDR3aa: CASRSVGQPQHF

v_gene: TRBV19
j_gene: TRBJ1-5
abundance: .
d_gene: TRBD1
CDR3nt: TGTGCCAGTAGTGGATTCGGACAGGGGGATCAGCCCCAGCATTTT
CDR3aa: CASSGFGQGDQPQHF

v_gene: TRBV30
j_gene: TRBJ2-7
abundance: .
d_gene: .
CDR3nt: TGTGCCTGGAGTGTTGGGGGTCCTTCCTACGAGCAGTACTTC
CDR3aa: CAWSVGGPSYEQYF

v_gene: TRBV2
j_gene: TRBJ2-7
abundance: .
d_gene: .
CDR3nt: TGTGCCAGCAGTAATGTGGGGGCAGAGCAGTACTTC
CDR3aa: CASSNVGAEQYF

v_gene: TRBV9
j_gene: TRBJ2-5
abundance: .
d_gene: TRBD1
CDR3nt: TGTGCCAGCAGCGTGCAACAGGGGGCGAGGGAGACCCAGTACTTC
CDR3aa: CASSVQQGARETQYF

v_gene: TRBV29-1
j_gene: TRBJ2-7
abundance: .
d_gene: TRBD2
CDR3nt: TGCAGCGTTGAGGAGACTAGCGGGGGGGCCTACGAGCAGTACTTC
CDR3aa: CSVEETSGGAYEQYF

v_gene: TRBV18
j_gene: TRBJ2-7
abundance: once
d_gene: TRBD1
CDR3nt: TGTGCCAGCTCACCAGGACAGGGAGTCTACGAGCAGTACTTC
CDR3aa: CASSPGQGVYEQYF

v_gene: TRBV10-2
j_gene: TRBJ2-2
abundance: .
d_gene: .
CDR3nt: TGCGCCAGCAGTGAGTCAGTGGCCGGGGAGCTGTTTTTT
CDR3aa: CASSESVAGELFF

v_gene: TRBV28
j_gene: TRBJ2-7
abundance: .
d_gene: .
CDR3nt: TGTGCCAGCAGTTTAGGGAGCGAGCAGTACTTC
CDR3aa: CASSLGSEQYF

v_gene: TRBV21-1
j_gene: TRBJ2-7
abundance: .
d_gene: .
CDR3nt: TGTGCCAGCTACAGACAGGTAGATCCTCCCTACGAGCAGTACTTC
CDR3aa: CASYRQVDPPYEQYF

v_gene: TRBV19
j_gene: TRBJ1-2
abundance: .
d_gene: .
CDR3nt: TGTGCCAGTAGCGACAGAACAGGGAACTATGGCTACACCTTC
CDR3aa: CASSDRTGNYGYTF

v_gene: TRBV10-2
j_gene: TRBJ1-2
abundance: .
d_gene: TRBD1
CDR3nt: TGCGCCAGCACCGAAGGGGACAGGGGAACGGATGGCTACACCTTC
CDR3aa: CASTEGDRGTDGYTF

v_gene: TRBV6-1
j_gene: TRBJ2-7
abundance: .
d_gene: TRBD2
CDR3nt: TGTGCCAGCAGTGAAGGACTAGCGGGAGGTTCCTACGAGCAGTACTTC
CDR3aa: CASSEGLAGGSYEQYF

v_gene: TRBV5-1
j_gene: TRBJ1-2
abundance: .
d_gene: TRBD1
CDR3nt: TGCGCCAGCAGCTTAACAGGGGGCGCGGGCTATGGCTACACCTTC
CDR3aa: CASSLTGGAGYGYTF

v_gene: TRBV18
j_gene: TRBJ1-1
abundance: .
d_gene: .
CDR3nt: TGTGCCAGCTCACCAACTTCAGGGGTGGGCACTGAAGCTTTCTTT
CDR3aa: CASSPTSGVGTEAFF

v_gene: TRBV29-1
j_gene: TRBJ1-5
abundance: .
d_gene: .
CDR3nt: TGCAGCGTTTCACATGAGGCGAGCAATCAGCCCCAGCATTTT
CDR3aa: CSVSHEASNQPQHF